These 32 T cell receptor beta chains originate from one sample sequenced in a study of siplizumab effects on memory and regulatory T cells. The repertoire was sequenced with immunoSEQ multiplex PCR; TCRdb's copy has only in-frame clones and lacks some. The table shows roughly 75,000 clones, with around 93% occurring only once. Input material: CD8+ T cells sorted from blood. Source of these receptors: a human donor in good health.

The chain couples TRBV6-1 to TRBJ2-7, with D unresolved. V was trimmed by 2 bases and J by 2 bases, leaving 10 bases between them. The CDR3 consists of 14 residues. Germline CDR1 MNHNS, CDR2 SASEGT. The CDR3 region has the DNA TGTGCCAGCAGTGAACTGGACGGAACCTACGAGCAGTACTTC. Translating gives CASSELDGTYEQYF.

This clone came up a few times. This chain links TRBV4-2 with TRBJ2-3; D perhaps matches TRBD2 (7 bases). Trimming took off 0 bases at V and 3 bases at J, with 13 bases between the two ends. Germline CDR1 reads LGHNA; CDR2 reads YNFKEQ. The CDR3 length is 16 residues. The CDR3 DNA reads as TGTGCCAGCAGCCAAGAGGAAGGGGGAGGGACAGATACGCAGTATTTT. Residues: CASSQEEGGGTDTQYF.

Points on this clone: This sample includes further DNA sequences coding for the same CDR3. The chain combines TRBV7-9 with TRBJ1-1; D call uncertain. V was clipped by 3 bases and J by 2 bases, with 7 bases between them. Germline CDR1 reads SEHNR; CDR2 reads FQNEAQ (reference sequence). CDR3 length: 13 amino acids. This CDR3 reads CASSLNSNTEAFF. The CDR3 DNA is TGTGCCAGCAGCTTGAACAGTAACACTGAAGCTTTCTTT.

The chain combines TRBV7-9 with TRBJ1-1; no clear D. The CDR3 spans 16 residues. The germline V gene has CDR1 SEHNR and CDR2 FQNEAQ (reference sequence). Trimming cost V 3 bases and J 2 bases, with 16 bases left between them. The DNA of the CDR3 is TGTGCCAGCAGCTTGCCATCGGGGTGGGGAAACACTGAAGCTTTCTTT. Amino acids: CASSLPSGWGNTEAFF.

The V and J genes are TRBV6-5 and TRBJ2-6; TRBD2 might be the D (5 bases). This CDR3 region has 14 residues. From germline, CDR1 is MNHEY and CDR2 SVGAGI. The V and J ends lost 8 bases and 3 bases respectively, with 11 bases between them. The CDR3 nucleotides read TGTGCCAGCGCCTCGGGGTTTGGGGCCAACGTCCTGACTTTC. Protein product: CASASGFGANVLTF.

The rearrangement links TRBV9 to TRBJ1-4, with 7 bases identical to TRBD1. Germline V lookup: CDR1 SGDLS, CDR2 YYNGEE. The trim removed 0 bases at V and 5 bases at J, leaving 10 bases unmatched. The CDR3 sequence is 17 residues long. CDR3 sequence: CASSVGPSGTENEKLFF. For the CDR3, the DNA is TGTGCCAGCAGCGTAGGCCCCTCCGGGACAGAAAATGAAAAACTGTTTTTT.

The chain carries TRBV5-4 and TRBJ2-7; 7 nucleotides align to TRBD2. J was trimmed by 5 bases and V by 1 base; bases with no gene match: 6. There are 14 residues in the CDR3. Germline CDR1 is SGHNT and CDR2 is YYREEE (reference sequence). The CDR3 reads CASSLRGELNEQYF. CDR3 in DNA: TGTGCCAGCAGCTTGCGGGGGGAGCTCAACGAGCAGTACTTC.

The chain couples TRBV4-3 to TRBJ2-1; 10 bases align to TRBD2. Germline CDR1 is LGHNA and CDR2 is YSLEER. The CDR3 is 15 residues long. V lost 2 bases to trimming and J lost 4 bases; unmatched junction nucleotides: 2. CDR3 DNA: TGCGCCAGCAGCCAAAGCGGGGGGGAGTACAATGAGCAGTTCTTC. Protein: CASSQSGGEYNEQFF.

The DNA of the CDR3 is TGTGCCAGCAGCATGTCGGGACAGGGTTACGAGCAGTACTTC. Protein: CASSMSGQGYEQYF. The chain is built from TRBV7-2 and TRBJ2-7; 9 bases are shared with TRBD1. The CDR3 is made up of 14 amino acids. Looked up from germline, CDR1 is SGHTA and CDR2 is FQGNSA. Trimming took 5 bases from V and 4 from J; bases not matched to a gene: 6. Combining the CDR3 with reference TRBV7-2 and TRBJ2-7 gives the whole variable domain GAGVSQSPSNKVTEKGKDVELRCDPISGHTALYWYRQSLGQGLEFLIYFQGNSAPDKSGLPSDRFSAERTGGSVSTLTIQRTQQEDSAVYLCASSMSGQGYEQYFGPGTRLTVT.

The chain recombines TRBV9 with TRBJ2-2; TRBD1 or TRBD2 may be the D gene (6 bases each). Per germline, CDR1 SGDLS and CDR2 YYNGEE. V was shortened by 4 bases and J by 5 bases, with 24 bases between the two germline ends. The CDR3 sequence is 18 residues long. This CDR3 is CASSSTPDTGDTTGELFF. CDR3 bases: TGTGCCAGCAGCTCCACCCCCGATACGGGGGACACTACCGGGGAGCTGTTTTTT.

The CDR3 region is CASSQTGTLYEQYF. In DNA, the CDR3 is TGTGCCAGCAGCCAAACGGGGACCCTCTACGAGCAGTACTTC. The chain recombines TRBV7-2 with TRBJ2-7; D is possibly TRBD1 or TRBD2 (5 bases each). V lost 5 bases, J lost 3 bases, and 14 bases lay in between. CDR3 length: 14 amino acids. Germline CDR1 SGHTA, CDR2 FQGNSA.

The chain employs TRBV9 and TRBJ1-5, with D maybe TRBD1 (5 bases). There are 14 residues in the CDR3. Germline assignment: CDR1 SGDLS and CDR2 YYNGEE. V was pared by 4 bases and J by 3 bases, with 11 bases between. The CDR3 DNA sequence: TGTGCCAGCAGCTCAGACAGAATCAATCAGCCCCAGCATTTT. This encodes CASSSDRINQPQHF.

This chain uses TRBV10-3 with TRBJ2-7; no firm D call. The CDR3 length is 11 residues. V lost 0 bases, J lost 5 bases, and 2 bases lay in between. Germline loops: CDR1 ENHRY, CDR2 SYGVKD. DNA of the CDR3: TGTGCCATCAGTGAGTCGAACGAGCAGTACTTC. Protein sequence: CAISESNEQYF.

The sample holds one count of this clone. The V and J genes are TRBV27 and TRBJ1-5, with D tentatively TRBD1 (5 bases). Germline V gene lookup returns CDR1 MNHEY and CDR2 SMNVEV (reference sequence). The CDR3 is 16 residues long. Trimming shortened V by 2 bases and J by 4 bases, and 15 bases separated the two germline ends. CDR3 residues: CASSLAGGVLNQPQHF. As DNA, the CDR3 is TGTGCCAGCAGTTTAGCCGGGGGAGTTCTTAATCAGCCCCAGCATTTT.

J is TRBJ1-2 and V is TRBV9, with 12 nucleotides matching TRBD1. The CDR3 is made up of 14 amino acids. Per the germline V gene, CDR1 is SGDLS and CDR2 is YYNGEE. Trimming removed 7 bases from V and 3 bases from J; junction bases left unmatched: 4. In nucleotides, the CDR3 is TGTGCCAGCTCCGGGACAGGGGGCCACTATGGCTACACCTTC. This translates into CASSGTGGHYGYTF. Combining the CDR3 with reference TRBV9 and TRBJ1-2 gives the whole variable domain DSGVTQTPKHLITATGQRVTLRCSPRSGDLSVYWYQQSLDQGLQFLIQYYNGEERAKGNILERFSAQQFPDLHSELNLSSLELGDSALYFCASSGTGGHYGYTFGSGTRLTVV.

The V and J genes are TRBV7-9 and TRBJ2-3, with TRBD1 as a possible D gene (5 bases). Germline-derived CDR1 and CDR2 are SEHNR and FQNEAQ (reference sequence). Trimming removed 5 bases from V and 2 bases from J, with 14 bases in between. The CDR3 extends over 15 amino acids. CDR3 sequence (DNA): TGTGCCAGCAGCGACCCCAGGGCTCCCACAGATACGCAGTATTTT. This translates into CASSDPRAPTDTQYF.

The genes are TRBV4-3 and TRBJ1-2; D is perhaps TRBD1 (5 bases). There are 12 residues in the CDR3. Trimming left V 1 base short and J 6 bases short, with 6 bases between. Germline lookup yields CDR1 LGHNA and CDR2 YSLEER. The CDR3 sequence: CASSQVGDGYTF. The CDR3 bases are TGCGCCAGCAGCCAAGTGGGGGATGGCTACACCTTC.

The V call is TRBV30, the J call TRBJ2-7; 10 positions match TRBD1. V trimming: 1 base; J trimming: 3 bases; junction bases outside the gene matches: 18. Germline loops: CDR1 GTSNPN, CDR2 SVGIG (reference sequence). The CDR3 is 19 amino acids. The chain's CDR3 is CAWSGVPGTGVLYVYEQYF. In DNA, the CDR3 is TGTGCCTGGAGTGGGGTCCCGGGGACAGGGGTCCTCTACGTCTACGAGCAGTACTTC. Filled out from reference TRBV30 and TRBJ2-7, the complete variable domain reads SQTIHQWPATLVQPVGSPLSLECTVEGTSNPNLYWYRQAAGRGLQLLFYSVGIGQISSEVPQNLSASRPQDRQFILSSKKLLLSDSGFYLCAWSGVPGTGVLYVYEQYFGPGTRLTVT.

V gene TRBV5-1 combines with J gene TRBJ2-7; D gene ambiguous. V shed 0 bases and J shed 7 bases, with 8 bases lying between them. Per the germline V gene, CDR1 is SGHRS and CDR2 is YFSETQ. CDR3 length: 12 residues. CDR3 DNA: TGCGCCAGCAGCTTGGACGGTTGGGAGCAGTACTTC. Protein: CASSLDGWEQYF.

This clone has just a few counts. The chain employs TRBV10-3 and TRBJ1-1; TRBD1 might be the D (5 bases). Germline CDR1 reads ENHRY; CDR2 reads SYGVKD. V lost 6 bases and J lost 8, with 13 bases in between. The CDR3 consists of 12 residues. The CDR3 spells CAIRDEGREAFF. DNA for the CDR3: TGTGCCATCAGGGATGAGGGGCGAGAAGCTTTCTTT.

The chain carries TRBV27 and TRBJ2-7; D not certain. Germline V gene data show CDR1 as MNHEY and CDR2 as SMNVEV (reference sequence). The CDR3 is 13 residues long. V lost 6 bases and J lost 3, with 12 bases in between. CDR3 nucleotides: TGTGCCAGCAGCTCGATAGACGGCTACGAGCAGTACTTC. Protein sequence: CASSSIDGYEQYF.

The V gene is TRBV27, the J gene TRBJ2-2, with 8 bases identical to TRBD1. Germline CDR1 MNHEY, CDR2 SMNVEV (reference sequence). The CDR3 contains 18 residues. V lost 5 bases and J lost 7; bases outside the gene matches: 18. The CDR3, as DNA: TGTGCCAGCAGTAGGACAGGGTTTTACGGGGTCTTTGACGGGGAGCTGTTTTTT. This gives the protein CASSRTGFYGVFDGELFF.

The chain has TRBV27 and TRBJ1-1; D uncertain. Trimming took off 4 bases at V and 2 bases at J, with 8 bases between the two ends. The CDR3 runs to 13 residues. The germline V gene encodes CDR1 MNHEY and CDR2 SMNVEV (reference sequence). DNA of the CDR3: TGTGCCAGCAGTTCCGGGTTAAACACTGAAGCTTTCTTT. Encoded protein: CASSSGLNTEAFF.

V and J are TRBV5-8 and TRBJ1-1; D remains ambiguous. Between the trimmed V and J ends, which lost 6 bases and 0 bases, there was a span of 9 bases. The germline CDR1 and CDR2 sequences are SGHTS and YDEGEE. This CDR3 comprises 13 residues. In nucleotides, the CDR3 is TGTGCCAGCACCCCTGTTATGAACACTGAAGCTTTCTTT. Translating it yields CASTPVMNTEAFF.

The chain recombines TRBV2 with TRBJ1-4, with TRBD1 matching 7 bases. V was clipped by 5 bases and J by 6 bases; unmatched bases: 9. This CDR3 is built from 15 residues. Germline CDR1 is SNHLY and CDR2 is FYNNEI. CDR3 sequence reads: CASSSDREEDEKLFF. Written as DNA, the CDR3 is TGTGCCAGCAGTAGCGACAGGGAAGAAGATGAAAAACTGTTTTTT.

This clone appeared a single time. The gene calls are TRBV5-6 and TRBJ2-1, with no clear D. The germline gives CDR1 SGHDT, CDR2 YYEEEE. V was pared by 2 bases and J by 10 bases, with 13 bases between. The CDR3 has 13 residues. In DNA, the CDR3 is TGTGCCAGCAGCTTCCGGGCAGCTGACGAGCAGTTCTTC. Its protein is CASSFRAADEQFF. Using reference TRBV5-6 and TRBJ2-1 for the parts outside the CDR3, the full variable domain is DAGVTQSPTHLIKTRGQQVTLRCSPKSGHDTVSWYQQALGQGPQFIFQYYEEEERQRGNFPDRFSGHQFPNYSSELNVNALLLGDSALYLCASSFRAADEQFFGPGTRLTVL.

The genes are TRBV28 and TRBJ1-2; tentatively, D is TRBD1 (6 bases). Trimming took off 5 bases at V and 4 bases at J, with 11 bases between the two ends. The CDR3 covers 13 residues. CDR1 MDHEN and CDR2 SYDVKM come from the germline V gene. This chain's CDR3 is CASSLGTSYGYTF. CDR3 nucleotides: TGTGCCAGCAGTCTCGGGACAAGCTATGGCTACACCTTC.

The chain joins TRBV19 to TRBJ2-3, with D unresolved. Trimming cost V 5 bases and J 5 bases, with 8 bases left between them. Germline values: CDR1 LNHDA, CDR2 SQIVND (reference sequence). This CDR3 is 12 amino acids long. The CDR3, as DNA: TGTGCCAGTAGTGCGGATGAAGATACGCAGTATTTT. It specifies CASSADEDTQYF.

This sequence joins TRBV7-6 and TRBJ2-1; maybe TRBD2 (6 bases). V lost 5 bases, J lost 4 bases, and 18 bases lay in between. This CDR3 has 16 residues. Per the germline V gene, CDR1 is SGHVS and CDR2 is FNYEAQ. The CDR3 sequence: CASSPDPGGYYNEQFF. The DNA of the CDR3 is TGTGCCAGCAGCCCCGACCCCGGGGGTTATTACAATGAGCAGTTCTTC.

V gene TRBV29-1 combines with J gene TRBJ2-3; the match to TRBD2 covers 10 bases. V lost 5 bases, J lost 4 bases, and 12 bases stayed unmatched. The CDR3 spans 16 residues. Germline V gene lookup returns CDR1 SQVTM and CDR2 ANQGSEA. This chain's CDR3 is CSVSGKLAGIADTQYF. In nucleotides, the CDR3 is TGCAGCGTTTCGGGGAAACTAGCGGGGATCGCAGATACGCAGTATTTT.

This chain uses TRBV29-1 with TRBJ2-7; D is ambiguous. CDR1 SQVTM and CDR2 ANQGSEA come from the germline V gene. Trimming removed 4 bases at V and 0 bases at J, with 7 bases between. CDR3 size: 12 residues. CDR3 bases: TGCAGCGTTGTTGATTCCTCCTACGAGCAGTACTTC. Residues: CSVVDSSYEQYF.

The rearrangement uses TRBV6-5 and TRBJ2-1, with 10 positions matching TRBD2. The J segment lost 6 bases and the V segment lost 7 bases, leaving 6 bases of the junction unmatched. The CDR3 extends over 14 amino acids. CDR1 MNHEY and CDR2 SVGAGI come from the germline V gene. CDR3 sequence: CASTLAGAFNEQFF. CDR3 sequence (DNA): TGTGCCAGCACCCTAGCGGGGGCGTTCAATGAGCAGTTCTTC.